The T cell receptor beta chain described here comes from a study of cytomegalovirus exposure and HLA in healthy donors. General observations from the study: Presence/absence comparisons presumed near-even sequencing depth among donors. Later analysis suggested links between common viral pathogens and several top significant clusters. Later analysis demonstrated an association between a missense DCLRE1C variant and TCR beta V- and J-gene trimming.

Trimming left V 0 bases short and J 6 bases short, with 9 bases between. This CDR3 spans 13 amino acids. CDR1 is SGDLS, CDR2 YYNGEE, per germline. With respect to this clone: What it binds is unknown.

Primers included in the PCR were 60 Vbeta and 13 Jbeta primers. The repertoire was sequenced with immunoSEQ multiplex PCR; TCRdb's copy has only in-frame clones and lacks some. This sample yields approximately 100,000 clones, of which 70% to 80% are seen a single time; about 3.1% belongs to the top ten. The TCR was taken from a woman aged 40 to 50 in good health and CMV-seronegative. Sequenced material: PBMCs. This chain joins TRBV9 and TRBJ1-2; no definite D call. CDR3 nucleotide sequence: TGTGCCAGCAGCGTAGGTCCCGGGGATGGCTACACCTTC. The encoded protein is CASSVGPGDGYTF.